The present T cell receptor (beta chain) was sequenced within a study of PD-1 blockade in mismatch repair-deficient tumors. A few pembrolizumab responders had their TCRs sequenced. Assay: immunoSEQ multiplex PCR; the TCRdb copy retains only in-frame clones and omits some. Altogether under 50,000 clones are present, around three quarters being singletons, with the ten largest covering 2.5% to 4%. This CDR3 region has 17 residues. V lost 0 bases to trimming and J lost 4 bases; unmatched junction nucleotides: 3. The V gene's germline CDR1 is MNHEY and CDR2 SMNVEV (reference sequence). The chain links TRBV27 to TRBJ2-1; 13 positions agree with TRBD2. This material consisted of PBMCs, taken before pembrolizumab treatment. The receptor comes from an adult with mismatch repair-deficient cancer. Written as DNA, the CDR3 is TGTGCCAGCAGTTTATCGACTAGCGGGGGGAATTACAATGAGCAGTTCTTC. This codes for CASSLSTSGGNYNEQFF.